This TCR beta chain is from a study of T cell responses to AZD1222 COVID-19 vaccine. Study summary: Second-dose recipients at about 4 or about 12 weeks were treated as one pooled group.

A word on this clone: Its specificity is not known.

This table comes from immunoSEQ multiplex PCR, and its TCRdb copy is limited to in-frame clones, with some not included. Among roughly 100,000 clones listed, 88% were seen once. General observations from the study: Baseline seropositivity occurred in only a handful of AZD1222 recipients. Two AZD1222 administrations were followed by greater Spike-specific TCR breadth and depth.

This CDR3 comprises 12 residues. Germline CDR1 reads MNHEY; CDR2 reads SVGAGI. V shed 6 bases and J shed 11 bases, with 11 bases lying between them. The specimen was peripheral blood, collected on day 0 of AZD1222 vaccination. This sequence was found in an adult in good health. The chain links TRBV6-5 to TRBJ1-6, with a tentative D call TRBD1 (5 bases). The CDR3 is CASRPQGTPLHF. The CDR3 region has the DNA TGTGCCAGCAGGCCTCAGGGTACACCCCTCCACTTT.